This T cell receptor (beta chain) was profiled in a study of T cell responses to AZD1222 COVID-19 vaccine. General study points: With dominance at 160-218 and 743-854, vaccine-associated CD4 TCRs spanned spike. Clonal diversity may have been underestimated in mostly white British donors. After two AZD1222 doses, spike-specific TCR breadth and depth rose versus day 0.

Germline values: CDR1 GTSNPN, CDR2 SVGIG (reference sequence). Trimming took 5 bases from V and 2 from J, leaving 13 bases between them. The CDR3 totals 14 residues. To note about this clone: Its antigen is not identified.

Sequencing was performed with immunoSEQ multiplex PCR; in TCRdb, only in-frame clones are kept and a portion is missing. Among about 76,000 clones listed, 90% were seen once. The sequence was obtained from an adult in good health. This specimen consisted of peripheral blood, obtained on day 0 of AZD1222 vaccination. V gene TRBV30 combines with J gene TRBJ1-5; the D is unclear. The CDR3: CAWASPWGNQPQHF. DNA of the CDR3: TGTGCCTGGGCCAGCCCTTGGGGCAATCAGCCCCAGCATTTT.